Below are 6 T cell receptor beta chains sequenced from a single sample in a study of Graves' ophthalmopathy and Graves' hyperthyroidism. RNA transcripts were the source from which TCR beta CDR3 regions were amplified. An initial RT-PCR round employing HTBI primers preceded a second-round multiplex PCR. TCRdb reprocessed the multiplex PCR reads with MiXCR, giving one entry per CDR3 protein. The sample lists around 170,000 distinct CDR3 sequences, roughly two fifths occurring once. Sequencing was done on a sample of peripheral blood. These receptors came from a middle-aged woman with Graves' ophthalmopathy.

The genes are TRBV28 and TRBJ1-5; D ambiguous. Germline CDR1 reads MDHEN; CDR2 reads SYDVKM. This CDR3 has 13 amino acids. V was clipped by 5 bases and J by 0 bases, with 5 bases between them. The CDR3 DNA follows: TGTGCCAGCAGTGAGGGTAGCAATCAGCCCCAGCATTTT. This gives the protein CASSEGSNQPQHF.

This clonotype came up many times. The chain joins TRBV7-2 to TRBJ2-5, with TRBD2 matching over 12 bases. The ends lost 5 bases at V and 3 bases at J; junction bases unmatched: 4. The CDR3 runs to 15 residues. CDR1 is SGHTA, CDR2 FQGNSA, per germline. This chain's CDR3 is CASSPRTSGEETQYF. In nucleotides, the CDR3 is TGTGCCAGCAGCCCCCGGACTAGCGGGGAAGAGACCCAGTACTTC.

The chain couples TRBV6-5 to TRBJ1-1, with a weak D call TRBD1 (6 bases). This CDR3 comprises 14 residues. Between the trimmed V and J ends, which lost 2 bases and 1 base, there was a span of 8 bases. CDR1 is MNHEY and CDR2 is SVGAGI in the germline V gene. The CDR3 spells CASSYRQENTEAFF. In nucleotides, the CDR3 is TGTGCCAGCAGTTACAGACAGGAGAACACTGAAGCTTTCTTT.

The table lists this clonotype with many counts. V and J are TRBV6-2 or TRBV6-3 and TRBJ1-2; D unresolved. Germline V gene lookup returns CDR1 MNHEY and CDR2 SVGEGT. V lost 4 bases to trimming and J lost 6 bases, with 6 bases between them. The CDR3 spans 11 residues. The DNA of the CDR3 is TGTGCCAGCAGTTGGAGGGATGGCTACACCTTC. As protein: CASSWRDGYTF.

This chain links TRBV27 with TRBJ2-4; D unresolved. The CDR3 runs 13 residues. CDR1 MNHEY and CDR2 SMNVEV come from the germline V gene (reference sequence). V was cut by 5 bases and J by 8 bases, with 13 bases left in between. CDR3 region: CASSLENGYIQYF. As DNA, the CDR3 is TGTGCCAGCAGTCTAGAGAACGGGTACATTCAGTACTTC.

This chain links TRBV14 with TRBJ1-6, with D possibly being TRBD1 (6 bases). Trimming pared 0 bases from V and 8 bases from J, leaving 11 bases between. This CDR3 region has 15 residues. Per the germline V gene, CDR1 is SGHDN and CDR2 is FVKESK. The CDR3 region has the DNA TGTGCCAGCAGCCAAGACAGGGGTTGGTATTCACCCCTCCACTTT. The encoded protein is CASSQDRGWYSPLHF.